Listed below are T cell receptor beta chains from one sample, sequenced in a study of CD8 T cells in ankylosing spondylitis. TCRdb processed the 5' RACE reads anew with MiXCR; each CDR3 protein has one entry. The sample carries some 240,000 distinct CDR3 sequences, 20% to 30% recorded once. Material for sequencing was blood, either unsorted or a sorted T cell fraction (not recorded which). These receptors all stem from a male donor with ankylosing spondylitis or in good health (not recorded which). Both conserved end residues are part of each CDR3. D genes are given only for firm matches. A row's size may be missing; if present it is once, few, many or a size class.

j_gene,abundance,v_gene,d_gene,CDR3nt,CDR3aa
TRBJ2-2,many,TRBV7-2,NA,TGTGCCAGCAGCTTAGGAGGAAGGGCGAACACCGGGGAGCTGTTTTTT,CASSLGGRANTGELFF
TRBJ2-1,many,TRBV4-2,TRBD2,TGTGCCAGCAGCCAAGATAGGGGACTAGGTCAACTCAATGAGCAGTTCTTC,CASSQDRGLGQLNEQFF
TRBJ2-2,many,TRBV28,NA,TGTGCCAGCAGTTTTGAGGGCCCCGGGGAGCTGTTTTTT,CASSFEGPGELFF
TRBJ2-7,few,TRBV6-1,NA,TGTGCCAGCAGTGAAGCATATGGAGACTTACTGTACTTC,CASSEAYGDLLYF
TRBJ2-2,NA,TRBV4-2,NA,TGTGCCAGCAGCCAAGGAACCAGCAACACCGGGGAGCTGTTTTTT,CASSQGTSNTGELFF
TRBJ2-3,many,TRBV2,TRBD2,TGTGCCAGCACCCGACTAGCGGGGGTACAGGTTACGCAGTATTTT,CASTRLAGVQVTQYF
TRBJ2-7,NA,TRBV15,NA,TGTGCCACCAGAATGGACCGAGAAACGGTCGAGCAGTACTTC,CATRMDRETVEQYF
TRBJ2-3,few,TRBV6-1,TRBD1,TGTGCCGTACCAACCGACAGGGCTCCAGATACGCAGTATTTT,CAVPTDRAPDTQYF
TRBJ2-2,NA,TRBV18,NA,TGTGCCAGCTCACTGGACCGGCAGGGCCAAAAGCTGTTTTTT,CASSLDRQGQKLFF
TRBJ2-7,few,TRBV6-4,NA,TGTGCCAGCGGCTGTGGAGGCTCCTACGAGCAGTACTTC,CASGCGGSYEQYF
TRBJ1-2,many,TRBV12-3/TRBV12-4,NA,TGTGCCAGCAGTTTAGCGGGGCGACAGGTGCGGGGTGGCTACACCTTC,CASSLAGRQVRGGYTF
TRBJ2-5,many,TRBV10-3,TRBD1,TGTGCCATCAGCGACAGGGGGGAGACCCAGTACTTC,CAISDRGETQYF
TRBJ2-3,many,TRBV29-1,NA,TGCAGCGCCGTCGGGGCGATGACAGATACGCAGTATTTT,CSAVGAMTDTQYF
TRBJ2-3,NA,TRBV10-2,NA,TGCGCCAGCGGACGCGGACGCCGAAGCACAGATACGCAGTATTTT,CASGRGRRSTDTQYF
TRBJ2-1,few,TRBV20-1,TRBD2,TGCAGTGCCCCAGGGACTAGCGGGGGGATAGATGAGCAGTTCTTC,CSAPGTSGGIDEQFF
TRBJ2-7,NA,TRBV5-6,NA,TGTGCCAGCAGCTTGGCCGAGGACTGGTCCTACGAGCAGTACTTC,CASSLAEDWSYEQYF
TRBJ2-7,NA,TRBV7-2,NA,TGTGCCAGCAGCCCGGGACGGCTGGCCTACGAGCAGTACTTC,CASSPGRLAYEQYF
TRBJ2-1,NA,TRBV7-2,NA,TGTGCCAGCAGCCCCGACGGGGGTTCCTACAATGAGCAGTTCTTC,CASSPDGGSYNEQFF
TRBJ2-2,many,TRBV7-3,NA,TGTGCCAGCAGCTTAAGGGGGACAAAAACCGGGGAGCTGTTTTTT,CASSLRGTKTGELFF
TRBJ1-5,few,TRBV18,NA,TGTGCCAGCTCACCACCGGGCAGCCTTGGGAAGGGTCAGCCCCAGCATTTT,CASSPPGSLGKGQPQHF
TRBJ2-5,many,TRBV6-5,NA,TGTGCCAGCAGTTACTCGATCGGGGTCCAAGAGACCCAGTACTTC,CASSYSIGVQETQYF
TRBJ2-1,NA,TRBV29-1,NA,TGCAGCGTTTACGGGGGTCGGTTCTACAATGAGCAGTTCTTC,CSVYGGRFYNEQFF
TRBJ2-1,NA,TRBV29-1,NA,TGCAGCGCTGGAAATCGGTGGGGATTTGAATCCTACAATGAGCAGTTCTTC,CSAGNRWGFESYNEQFF
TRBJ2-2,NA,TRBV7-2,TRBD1,TGTGCCAGCAGCTTGGGGACAGCGACCGGGGAGCTGTTTTTT,CASSLGTATGELFF
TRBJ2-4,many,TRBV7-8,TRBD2,TGTGCCAGCAGCACAGTCGGGGGGAAAAACATTCAGTACTTC,CASSTVGGKNIQYF
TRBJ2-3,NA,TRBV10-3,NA,TGTGCCATCAGGGGGGATTCTGATACGCAGTATTTT,CAIRGDSDTQYF
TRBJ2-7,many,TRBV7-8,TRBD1,TGTGCCAGCAGCCCCAGGGGACAGGGGTCCTACGAGCAGTACTTC,CASSPRGQGSYEQYF
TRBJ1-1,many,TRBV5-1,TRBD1,TGCGCCAGCAGCTTGGGACTGGGACAGGACAACACTGAAGCTTTCTTT,CASSLGLGQDNTEAFF
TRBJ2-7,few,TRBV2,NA,TGTGCCAGCAGTGTAAACCCTGCAGGGAATCCCTACGAGCAGTACTTC,CASSVNPAGNPYEQYF
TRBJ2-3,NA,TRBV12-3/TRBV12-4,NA,TGTGCCAGCAGTTTTCGGGAGACAGATACGCAGTATTTT,CASSFRETDTQYF
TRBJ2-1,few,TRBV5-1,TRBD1,TGCGCCAGCAGCGCGGGACAGGGTTTAGGTAATGAGCAGTTCTTC,CASSAGQGLGNEQFF